This T cell receptor beta chain appears in the sequencing data of a study of blood T cell dynamics during melanoma immunotherapy. Across the whole study: Standard first-line treatment here was pembrolizumab or nivolumab plus ipilimumab in metastatic melanoma. General study points: PBMC repertoires of eventual disease-control patients split at W3 into clonality or diversity gains.

The method was immunoSEQ multiplex PCR; TCRdb's version includes in-frame clones alone and lacks a portion of them. The sample lists more than 12,000 clones, 80% to 95% occurring once. The length of the CDR3 is 14 residues. With 5 bases removed from V and 3 bases from J, the gap between germline ends came to 12 bases. The germline gives CDR1 SEHNR, CDR2 FQNEAQ (reference sequence). Time point described: week 3, after first cycle of checkpoint inhibitor. Samples come from before therapy and from week 3 after the first blockade cycle. Patients with prior systemic cancer treatment, concomitant immunosuppressants, or other active malignancies were excluded. Points on this clone: Its antigen remains unidentified.

The receptor was isolated from a human donor with melanoma. This chain links TRBV7-9 with TRBJ2-3; possible D gene TRBD1, 7 bases. This specimen consisted of blood, obtained from a patient treated with checkpoint blockade. CDR3 amino acids: CASSRPGGTDTQYF. The CDR3 DNA reads TGTGCCAGCAGCCGCCCAGGGGGGACAGATACGCAGTATTTT.